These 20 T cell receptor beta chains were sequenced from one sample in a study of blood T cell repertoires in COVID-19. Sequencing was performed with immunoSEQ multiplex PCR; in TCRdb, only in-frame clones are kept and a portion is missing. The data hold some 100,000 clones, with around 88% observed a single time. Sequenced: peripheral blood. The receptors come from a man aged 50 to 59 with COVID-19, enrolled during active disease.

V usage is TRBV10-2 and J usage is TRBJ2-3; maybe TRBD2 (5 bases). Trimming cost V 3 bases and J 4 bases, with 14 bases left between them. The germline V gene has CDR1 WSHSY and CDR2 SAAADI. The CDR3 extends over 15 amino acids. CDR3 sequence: CASSDAIPSSDTQYF. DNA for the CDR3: TGCGCCAGCAGTGACGCCATCCCTAGCTCAGATACGCAGTATTTT.

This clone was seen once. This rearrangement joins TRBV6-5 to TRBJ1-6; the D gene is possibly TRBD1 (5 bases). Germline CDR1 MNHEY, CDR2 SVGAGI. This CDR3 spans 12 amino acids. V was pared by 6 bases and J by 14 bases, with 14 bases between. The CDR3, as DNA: TGTGCCAGCAGCCTTTCTAAAGGGGCCCTCCACTTT. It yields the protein CASSLSKGALHF.

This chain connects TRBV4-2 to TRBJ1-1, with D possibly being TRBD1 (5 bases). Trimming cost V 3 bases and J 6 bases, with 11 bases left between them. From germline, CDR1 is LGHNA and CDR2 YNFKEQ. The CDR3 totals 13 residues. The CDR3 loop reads CASSHQGPSEAFF. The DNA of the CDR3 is TGTGCCAGCAGCCACCAGGGCCCATCTGAAGCTTTCTTT.

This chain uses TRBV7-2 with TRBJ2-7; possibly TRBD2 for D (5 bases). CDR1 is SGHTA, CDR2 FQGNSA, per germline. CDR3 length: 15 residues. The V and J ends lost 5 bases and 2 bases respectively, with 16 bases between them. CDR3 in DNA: TGTGCCAGCAGCCCTCGGGGTTTTCAGACCTACGAGCAGTACTTC. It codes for CASSPRGFQTYEQYF.

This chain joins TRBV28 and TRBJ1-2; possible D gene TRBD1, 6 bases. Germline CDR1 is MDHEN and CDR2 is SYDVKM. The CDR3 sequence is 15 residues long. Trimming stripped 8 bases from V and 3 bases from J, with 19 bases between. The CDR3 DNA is TGTGCCAGCGGGTTTGCGGACAGAAGGCACTATGGCTACACCTTC. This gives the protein CASGFADRRHYGYTF.

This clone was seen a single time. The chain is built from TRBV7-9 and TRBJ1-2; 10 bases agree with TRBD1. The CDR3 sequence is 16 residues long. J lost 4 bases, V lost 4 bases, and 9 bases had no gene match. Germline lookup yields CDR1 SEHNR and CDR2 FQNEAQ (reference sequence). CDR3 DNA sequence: TGTGCCAGCAGCTCAACCGACAGGGGGCACAGCTATGGCTACACCTTC. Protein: CASSSTDRGHSYGYTF.

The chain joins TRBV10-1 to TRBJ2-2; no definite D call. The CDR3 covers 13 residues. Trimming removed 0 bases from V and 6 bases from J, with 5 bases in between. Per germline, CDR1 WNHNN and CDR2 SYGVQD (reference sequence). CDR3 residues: CASSESRAGELFF. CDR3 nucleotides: TGCGCCAGCAGTGAGTCTCGGGCCGGGGAGCTGTTTTTT.

CDR3 region: CASSDTLRTLHF. The CDR3 DNA is TGCGCCAGCAGCGACACCCTCCGGACCCTCCACTTT. The V gene is TRBV5-1, the J gene TRBJ1-6; D call uncertain. V was trimmed by 4 bases and J by 14 bases, leaving 13 bases between them. The germline gives CDR1 SGHRS, CDR2 YFSETQ. The CDR3 runs to 12 residues. The whole variable domain, remainder taken from reference TRBV5-1 and TRBJ1-6, is KAGVTQTPRYLIKTRGQQVTLSCSPISGHRSVSWYQQTPGQGLQFLFEYFSETQRNKGNFPGRFSGRQFSNSRSEMNVSTLELGDSALYLCASSDTLRTLHFGNGTRLTVT.

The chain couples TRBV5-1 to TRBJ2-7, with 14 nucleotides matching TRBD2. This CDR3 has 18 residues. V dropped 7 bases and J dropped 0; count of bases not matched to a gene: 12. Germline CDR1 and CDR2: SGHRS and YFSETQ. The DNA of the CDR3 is TGCGCCAGCCGCCGAAGAGGGACTAGCGGGGGTTCCTCCTACGAGCAGTACTTC. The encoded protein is CASRRRGTSGGSSYEQYF.

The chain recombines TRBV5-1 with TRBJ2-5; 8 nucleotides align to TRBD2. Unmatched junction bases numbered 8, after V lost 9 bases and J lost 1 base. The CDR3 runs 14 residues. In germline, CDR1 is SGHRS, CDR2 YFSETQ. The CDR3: CATAPGGGQETQYF. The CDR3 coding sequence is TGCGCCACTGCCCCGGGGGGGGGCCAAGAGACCCAGTACTTC.

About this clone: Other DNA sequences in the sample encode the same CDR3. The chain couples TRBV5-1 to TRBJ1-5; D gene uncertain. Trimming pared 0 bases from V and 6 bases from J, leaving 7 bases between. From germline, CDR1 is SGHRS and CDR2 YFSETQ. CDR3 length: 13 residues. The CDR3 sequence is CASSLEGSQPQHF. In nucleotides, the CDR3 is TGCGCCAGCAGCTTGGAAGGGAGTCAGCCCCAGCATTTT.

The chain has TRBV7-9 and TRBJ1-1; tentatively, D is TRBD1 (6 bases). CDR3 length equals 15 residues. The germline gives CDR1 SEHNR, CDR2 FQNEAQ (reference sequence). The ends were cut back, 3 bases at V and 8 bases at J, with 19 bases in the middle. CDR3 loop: CASSFPKTGEWEAFF. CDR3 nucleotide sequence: TGTGCCAGCAGCTTCCCAAAGACAGGCGAATGGGAAGCTTTCTTT.

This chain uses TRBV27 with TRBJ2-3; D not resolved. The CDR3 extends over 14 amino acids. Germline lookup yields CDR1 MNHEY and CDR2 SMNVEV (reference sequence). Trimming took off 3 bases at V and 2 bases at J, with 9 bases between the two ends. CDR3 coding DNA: TGTGCCAGCAGTTTTTCGTCCCCCACAGATACGCAGTATTTT. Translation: CASSFSSPTDTQYF.

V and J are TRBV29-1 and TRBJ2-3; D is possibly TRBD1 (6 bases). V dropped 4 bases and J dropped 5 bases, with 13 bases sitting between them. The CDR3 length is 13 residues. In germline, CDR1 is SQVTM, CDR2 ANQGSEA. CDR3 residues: CSVAGRGVDTQYF. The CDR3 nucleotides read TGCAGCGTTGCGGGCAGGGGTGTAGATACGCAGTATTTT.

The CDR3 sequence is CASSLVGTSWGPDYYEQYF. CDR3 DNA: TGTGCCAGCAGCTTGGTAGGGACTAGCTGGGGACCCGATTACTACGAGCAGTACTTC. The genes are TRBV5-5 and TRBJ2-7; 9 bases are shared with TRBD2. The germline V gene encodes CDR1 SGHKS and CDR2 YYEKEE (reference sequence). The CDR3 has 19 amino acids. Unmatched junction bases numbered 16, after V lost 0 bases and J lost 3 bases.

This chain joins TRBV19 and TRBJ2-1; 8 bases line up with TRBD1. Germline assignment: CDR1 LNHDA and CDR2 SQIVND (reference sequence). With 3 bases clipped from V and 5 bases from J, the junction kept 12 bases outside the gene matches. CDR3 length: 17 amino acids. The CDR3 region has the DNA TGTGCCAGTAGTATCGGCAGGGGGCTTAGTGGAGACAATGAGCAGTTCTTC. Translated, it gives CASSIGRGLSGDNEQFF.

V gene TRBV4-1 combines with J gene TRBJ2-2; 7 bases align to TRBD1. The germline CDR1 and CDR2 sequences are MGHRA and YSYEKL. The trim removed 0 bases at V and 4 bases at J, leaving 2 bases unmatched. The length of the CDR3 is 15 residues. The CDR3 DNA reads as TGCGCCAGCAGCCAAGAAGGGGGCGTCACCGGGGAGCTGTTTTTT. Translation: CASSQEGGVTGELFF.

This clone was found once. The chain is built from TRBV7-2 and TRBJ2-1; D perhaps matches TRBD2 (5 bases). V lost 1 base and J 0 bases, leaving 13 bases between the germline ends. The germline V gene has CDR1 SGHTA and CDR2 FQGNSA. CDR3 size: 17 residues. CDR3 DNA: TGTGCCAGCAGCTTAGGAGGGCCCAAGAGCTCCTACAATGAGCAGTTCTTC. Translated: CASSLGGPKSSYNEQFF.

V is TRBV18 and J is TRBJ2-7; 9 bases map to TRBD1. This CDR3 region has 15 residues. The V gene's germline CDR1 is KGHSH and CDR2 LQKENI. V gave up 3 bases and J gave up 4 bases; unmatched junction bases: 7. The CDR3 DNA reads TGTGCCAGCTCACCTACAGGGGGCGAAGGTTACGAGCAGTACTTC. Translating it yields CASSPTGGEGYEQYF.

The DNA for the CDR3 is TGTGCCAGCAGCTTAAACGCCCGGACCCGGGGGTATAATTCACCCCTCCACTTT. Translating it yields CASSLNARTRGYNSPLHF. V gene TRBV7-8 combines with J gene TRBJ1-6, with a tentative D call TRBD1 (5 bases). The ends were cut back, 2 bases at V and 4 bases at J, with 18 bases in the middle. CDR1 and CDR2 (germline): SGHVS, FQNEAQ. This CDR3 comprises 18 residues.